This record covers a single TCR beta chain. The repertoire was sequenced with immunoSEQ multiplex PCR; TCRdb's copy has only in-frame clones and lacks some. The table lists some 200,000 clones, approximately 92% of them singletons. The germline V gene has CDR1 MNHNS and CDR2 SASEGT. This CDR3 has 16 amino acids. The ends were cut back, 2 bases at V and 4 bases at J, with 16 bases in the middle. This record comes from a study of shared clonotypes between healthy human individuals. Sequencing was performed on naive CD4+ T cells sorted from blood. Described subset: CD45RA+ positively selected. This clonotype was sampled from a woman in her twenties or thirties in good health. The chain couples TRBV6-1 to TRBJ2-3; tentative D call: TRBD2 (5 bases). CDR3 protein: CASSEFRLAGADTQYF. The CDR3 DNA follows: TGTGCCAGCAGTGAATTCCGGCTAGCTGGAGCAGATACGCAGTATTTT.